Each of the 14 T cell receptor beta chains below was sequenced from the same sample in a study of T cells in Graves' hyperthyroidism and ophthalmopathy. The CDR3 regions of TCR beta were amplified from RNA transcripts. TCR CDR3 underwent first-round RT-PCR with the HTBI primer set. TCRdb processed the multiplex PCR reads anew with MiXCR; each CDR3 protein has one entry. The sample lists about 420,000 distinct CDR3 sequences, roughly an eighth occurring once. Specimen: blood. The receptors stem from a young woman with Graves' hyperthyroidism.

In this sample, this clonotype turned up many times. Here the CDR3 DNA reads TGTGCCAGCAGTGACTTGAGAACTGAAGCTTTCTTT. Translation: CASSDLRTEAFF. The chain links TRBV2 to TRBJ1-1; the D is unclear. The CDR3 covers 12 residues. Trimming removed 3 bases at V and 5 bases at J, with 7 bases between. The germline V gene encodes CDR1 SNHLY and CDR2 FYNNEI.

This clonotype was counted a single time. An end of the junction does not agree with germline; a read error may underlie this. The chain couples TRBV7-9 to TRBJ2-5; TRBD1 matches 8 bases. CDR3 size: 17 residues. Germline loops: CDR1 SEHNR, CDR2 FQNEAQ (reference sequence). The CDR3 sequence: CASSLEHRGTFQETQYF. CDR3 sequence (DNA): TGTGCTAGCAGCTTAGAGCACAGGGGGACCTTCCAAGAGACCCAGTACTTC.

In its sample, this clonotype was seen a few times. The J gene is TRBJ2-1, the V gene TRBV5-6; D possibly corresponds to TRBD2 (6 bases). V was cut by 4 bases and J by 0 bases, with 11 bases left in between. The CDR3 is made up of 15 amino acids. The germline V gene encodes CDR1 SGHDT and CDR2 YYEEEE. CDR3 in amino acids: CASSGGLSSYNEQFF. The CDR3 nucleotides read TGTGCCAGCAGCGGGGGACTGAGCTCCTACAATGAGCAGTTCTTC.

The sample holds many counts of this clonotype. The chain employs TRBV5-1 and TRBJ1-6; tentatively, D is TRBD1 (5 bases). Trimming took off 4 bases at V and 8 bases at J, with 13 bases between the two ends. Germline values: CDR1 SGHRS, CDR2 YFSETQ. The CDR3 has 14 residues. CDR3 in DNA: TGCGCCAGCAGCGTGGGACGGTATGATTCACCCCTCCACTTT. Translation gives CASSVGRYDSPLHF.

This clonotype was recorded many times. The J gene is TRBJ2-7, the V gene TRBV29-1; unclear D gene. This CDR3 region has 15 residues. Germline V gene sequence: CDR1 SQVTM, CDR2 ANQGSEA. The ends were cut back, 4 bases at V and 2 bases at J, with 18 bases in the middle. CDR3 sequence reads: CSVGLPNLLTYEQYF. CDR3 coding DNA: TGCAGCGTTGGTCTCCCGAACCTGCTCACCTACGAGCAGTACTTC.

This clonotype appeared a few times. The conserved phenylalanine or tryptophan normally closing the CDR3 is absent here, so this likely arose from a read error. The chain recombines TRBV3-1 with TRBJ2-3; TRBD2 matches 9 bases. This CDR3 has 17 residues. Trimming at V came to 1 base and at J to 0 bases, leaving 5 bases not matched to a gene. Germline lookup yields CDR1 LGHDT and CDR2 YNNKEL (reference sequence). The DNA for the CDR3 is TGTGCCAGCAGCCAAGTTGAGCTAGCGGGGAGCACAGATACGCAGTATTCT. Protein: CASSQVELAGSTDTQYS.

This clonotype came up many times. This chain uses TRBV6-1 with TRBJ1-1; D is unresolved. Trimming took 4 bases from V and 5 from J, leaving 8 bases between them. There are 12 residues in the CDR3. Germline CDR1 is MNHNS and CDR2 is SASEGT. CDR3 in DNA: TGTGCCAGCAGTGTCCCGTGGACTGAAGCTTTCTTT. Translating gives CASSVPWTEAFF.

This clonotype appeared many times. The chain couples TRBV7-2 to TRBJ1-6; 8 bases are shared with TRBD1. Trimming at V came to 5 bases and at J to 9 bases, leaving 12 bases not matched to a gene. CDR1 and CDR2 from the germline V gene are SGHTA and FQGNSA. The CDR3 is made up of 16 amino acids. CDR3 protein: CASSQGQTGVGSPLHF. Here the CDR3 DNA reads TGTGCCAGCAGCCAAGGCCAGACAGGGGTCGGTTCACCCCTCCACTTT.

This clonotype was seen more than once but under ten times. A read error is possible here, since a much larger clone lies one base away. The rearrangement joins TRBV10-3 to TRBJ2-3; D is unresolved. This CDR3 has 12 residues. Germline CDR1 reads ENHRY; CDR2 reads SYGVKD. Trimming stripped 0 bases from V and 3 bases from J, with 1 base between. The CDR3 here is CAISESTDTQYF. Here the CDR3 DNA reads TGTGCCATCAGTGAGTCAACAGATACGCAGTATTTT.

This clonotype was seen ten or more times. The chain recombines TRBV5-6 with TRBJ2-5; D is perhaps TRBD1 (5 bases). The ends were cut back, 4 bases at V and 2 bases at J, with 15 bases in the middle. This CDR3 has 15 amino acids. Germline-derived CDR1 and CDR2 are SGHDT and YYEEEE. CDR3 loop: CASSRRQLHQETQYF. The CDR3, as DNA: TGTGCCAGCAGCCGACGACAGCTCCATCAAGAGACCCAGTACTTC.

The sample holds many counts of this clonotype. V usage is TRBV2 and J usage is TRBJ1-1; D is possibly TRBD1 (6 bases). Between the trimmed V and J ends, which lost 9 bases and 1 base, there was a span of 9 bases. The CDR3 has 12 residues. Germline-derived CDR1 and CDR2 are SNHLY and FYNNEI. The CDR3 nucleotides read TGTGCCAGTATGACAGGGAACACTGAAGCTTTCTTT. Its translation is CASMTGNTEAFF.

This clonotype was recorded at least ten times. V gene TRBV7-6 combines with J gene TRBJ2-5, with D maybe TRBD1 (5 bases). Germline V gives CDR1 SGHVS, CDR2 FNYEAQ. CDR3 size: 14 residues. The V and J ends lost 4 bases and 3 bases respectively, with 12 bases between them. In nucleotides, the CDR3 is TGTGCCAGCAGCTCGCTTGGCAGGGAAGAGACCCAGTACTTC. This codes for CASSSLGREETQYF.

This chain joins TRBV3-1 and TRBJ2-7; D not certain. Trimming removed 1 base from V and 3 bases from J, with 7 bases in between. This CDR3 has 13 amino acids. Germline-derived CDR1 and CDR2 are LGHDT and YNNKEL (reference sequence). CDR3 DNA: TGTGCCAGCAGCCAAGGTTGGGGCTACGAGCAGTACTTC. Protein: CASSQGWGYEQYF.

The genes are TRBV19 and TRBJ2-2; possible D gene TRBD1, 6 bases. The CDR3 runs to 13 residues. From germline, CDR1 is LNHDA and CDR2 SQIVND (reference sequence). DNA for the CDR3: TGTGCTTGTCAGGGACATCAAGCGGGGGAGCTGTTTTTT. It specifies CACQGHQAGELFF.